The sequence of this T cell receptor (beta chain) was determined in a study of blood T cell repertoires in COVID-19. Overall study: The United States, Italy and Spain were the sources of the acute and convalescent COVID-19 samples. Nucleic acid was either cDNA or gDNA, and it came from T cells, B-cell-depleted T cells, or PBMCs.

In the study's own analysis: Amplification with reference gene primers provided the estimates of nucleated cell counts. Method: immunoSEQ multiplex PCR; TCRdb's copy keeps in-frame clones and lacks some. That table supplies the V and J calls and clone size; D and trimming were determined from the DNA. The sample holds nearly 350,000 clones; roughly 90% are singletons and the top ten take approximately 7.4%. The ends lost 0 bases at V and 8 bases at J; junction bases unmatched: 7. CDR3 size: 15 residues. Germline CDR1 SGDLS, CDR2 YYNGEE. The sample comprised peripheral blood. This receptor was taken from a woman in her 70s with COVID-19, enrolled during active disease. The chain employs TRBV9 and TRBJ2-1; TRBD2 matches 8 bases. CDR3 sequence: CASSVDGGAGYEQFF. The CDR3 DNA is TGTGCCAGCAGCGTAGACGGGGGGGCCGGGTATGAGCAGTTCTTC.